This entry lists 20 T cell receptor beta chains sequenced from one sample in a study of T cell changes during pregnancy in multiple sclerosis. Profiling relied on immunoSEQ multiplex PCR, and the TCRdb table lists in-frame clones only, not all of them. In the table there are more than 25,000 clones, 92% of which are singletons. Sequencing was performed on peripheral blood, taken in the first trimester of pregnancy. These receptors came from a female donor in good health, enrolled as a control in a pregnancy study.

This clone has only a few counts. The chain employs TRBV5-1 and TRBJ1-2; 8 bases are shared with TRBD1. CDR1 is SGHRS and CDR2 is YFSETQ in the germline V gene. Trimming at V came to 0 bases and at J to 3 bases, leaving 1 base not matched to a gene. The length of the CDR3 is 14 residues. CDR3 sequence: CASSLATGDYGYTF. The CDR3 bases are TGCGCCAGCAGCTTGGCGACAGGGGACTATGGCTACACCTTC.

The chain is built from TRBV30 and TRBJ1-4; D may be TRBD1 (5 bases). CDR1 is GTSNPN, CDR2 SVGIG, per germline (reference sequence). Trimming left V 2 bases short and J 3 bases short, with 10 bases between. The CDR3 runs to 14 residues. In DNA form, the CDR3 reads TGTGCCTGGAGTCGGGGGGGGGCTAATGAAAAACTGTTTTTT. The encoded protein is CAWSRGGANEKLFF.

CDR3 DNA: TGTGCCAGCAGCTTCGAGGGCCAAAGCGAGCAGTACTTC. Amino acid sequence: CASSFEGQSEQYF. The J gene is TRBJ2-7, the V gene TRBV13; D is perhaps TRBD2 (5 bases). Between the trimmed V and J ends, which lost 3 bases and 6 bases, there was a span of 12 bases. Germline V CDR1 and CDR2: PRHDT, FYEKMQ (reference sequence). The CDR3 extends over 13 amino acids.

V gene TRBV2 combines with J gene TRBJ2-1; maybe TRBD2 (5 bases). V dropped 6 bases and J dropped 0 bases, with 12 bases sitting between them. The CDR3 is 15 residues long. The germline V gene has CDR1 SNHLY and CDR2 FYNNEI. The CDR3 nucleotides read TGTGCCAGCAGAGTAGCGCCCAGCTCCTACAATGAGCAGTTCTTC. Translating gives CASRVAPSSYNEQFF.

The J gene is TRBJ2-5, the V gene TRBV5-1; 7 bases are a match to TRBD2. This CDR3 spans 14 amino acids. Trimming removed 4 bases from V and 5 bases from J; junction bases left unmatched: 8. The germline CDR1 and CDR2 sequences are SGHRS and YFSETQ. The CDR3 DNA sequence: TGCGCCAGCAGCAGGGGAGGGTTATTGGAGACCCAGTACTTC. Amino acids: CASSRGGLLETQYF.

The CDR3: CASRMGGRGEGNEQFF. In DNA form, the CDR3 reads TGCGCCAGCAGGATGGGGGGTCGGGGGGAGGGAAATGAGCAGTTCTTC. J is TRBJ2-1 and V is TRBV5-1; 7 nucleotides line up with TRBD2. The V gene end was trimmed by 5 bases and the J gene end by 7 bases; junction bases not matched to a gene: 15. The CDR3 extends over 16 amino acids. Germline CDR1 reads SGHRS; CDR2 reads YFSETQ.

With respect to this clone: A read error may produce the germline difference seen at one junction end. V usage is TRBV7-7 and J usage is TRBJ2-3; TRBD1 agrees at 7 bases. Germline lookup yields CDR1 SSHAT and CDR2 FNYEAQ (reference sequence). The CDR3 has 15 amino acids. The CDR3 protein is CASSPGQTNTDTQYF. CDR3 in DNA: TGTGCTAGCAGCCCGGGACAGACGAACACAGATACGCAGTATTTT.

The chain combines TRBV9 with TRBJ1-6; 7 bases line up with TRBD1. Germline CDR1 is SGDLS and CDR2 is YYNGEE. The CDR3 totals 15 residues. The V segment lost 4 bases and the J segment 8 bases; nucleotides outside the gene matches: 9. CDR3 DNA sequence: TGTGCCAGCAGCTCTCTACAGGGGACGGATTCACCCCTCCACTTT. This codes for CASSSLQGTDSPLHF. Filled out from reference TRBV9 and TRBJ1-6, the complete variable domain reads DSGVTQTPKHLITATGQRVTLRCSPRSGDLSVYWYQQSLDQGLQFLIQYYNGEERAKGNILERFSAQQFPDLHSELNLSSLELGDSALYFCASSSLQGTDSPLHFGNGTRLTVT.

This chain connects TRBV7-9 to TRBJ2-5, with TRBD1 matching over 9 bases. This CDR3 has 13 residues. Trimming removed 3 bases from V and 7 bases from J; junction bases left unmatched: 3. Germline V gene lookup returns CDR1 SEHNR and CDR2 FQNEAQ (reference sequence). The CDR3 DNA reads TGTGCCAGCAGCTTGACAGGGGGGGTGACCCAGTACTTC. Translating it yields CASSLTGGVTQYF.

This chain connects TRBV18 to TRBJ2-1; the match to TRBD2 covers 14 bases. CDR1 and CDR2 from the germline V gene are KGHSH and LQKENI. Trimming cost V 0 bases and J 6 bases; bases outside gene matches: 1. The CDR3 is made up of 16 amino acids. CDR3 sequence (DNA): TGTGCCAGCTCACCACCGACTAGCGGGAGGGGCAATGAGCAGTTCTTC. Residues: CASSPPTSGRGNEQFF.

This chain connects TRBV5-4 to TRBJ2-7; 14 bases map to TRBD2. The trim removed 3 bases at V and 0 bases at J, leaving 8 bases unmatched. Germline V lookup: CDR1 SGHNT, CDR2 YYREEE (reference sequence). The CDR3 is made up of 18 amino acids. The CDR3 DNA is TGTGCCAGCAGCTCCAGCGGACTAGCGGGAGGATACTCCTACGAGCAGTACTTC. This codes for CASSSSGLAGGYSYEQYF.

The rearrangement links TRBV14 to TRBJ1-2; D unclear. The CDR3 has 12 amino acids. Germline-derived CDR1 and CDR2 are SGHDN and FVKESK. The V end was cut by 1 base, the J end by 6 bases, with 6 bases between. The CDR3 spells CASSQVPNGYTF. CDR3 DNA: TGTGCCAGCAGCCAAGTCCCCAATGGCTACACCTTC.

The CDR3 is CASSWSGTSTDTQYF. The CDR3 DNA reads as TGTGCCAGCAGTTGGAGCGGGACTAGCACAGATACGCAGTATTTT. V is TRBV6-6 and J is TRBJ2-3, with 7 bases aligning to TRBD2. This CDR3 region has 15 residues. J gave up 0 bases and V 4 bases, and 4 bases lay outside the gene matches. CDR1 and CDR2 (germline): MNHNY, SVGAGI (reference sequence).

The rearrangement joins TRBV6-5 to TRBJ2-2; D gene ambiguous. The CDR3 covers 16 residues. CDR1 is MNHEY, CDR2 SVGAGI, per germline. The V and J ends lost 0 bases and 0 bases respectively, with 8 bases between them. Written as DNA, the CDR3 is TGTGCCAGCAGTTACTCCCCAGGTCCGAACACCGGGGAGCTGTTTTTT. Encoded protein: CASSYSPGPNTGELFF.

This chain joins TRBV25-1 and TRBJ1-1; D ambiguous. The CDR3 totals 13 residues. V was cut by 3 bases and J by 5 bases, with 10 bases left in between. Germline V CDR1 and CDR2: MGHDK, SYGVNS. Written as DNA, the CDR3 is TGTGCCAGCAGTGACTTCATGACTACTGAAGCTTTCTTT. This gives the protein CASSDFMTTEAFF.

The CDR3 sequence is CASSPGLAVTDTQYF. The CDR3 coding sequence is TGCGCCAGCAGTCCGGGACTAGCAGTTACAGATACGCAGTATTTT. The chain joins TRBV5-1 to TRBJ2-3; 9 bases align to TRBD2. CDR3 size: 15 residues. Germline V gene lookup returns CDR1 SGHRS and CDR2 YFSETQ. Trimming cost V 5 bases and J 3 bases; bases outside gene matches: 7.

The chain recombines TRBV11-3 with TRBJ1-2; 12 nucleotides line up with TRBD1. Germline V gene sequence: CDR1 SGHNT, CDR2 YENEEA. Losses at the gene ends were 1 base for V and 8 bases for J; bases not matched to a gene: 2. This CDR3 is built from 14 residues. The CDR3 spells CASSLAGTGGGYTF. CDR3 bases: TGTGCCAGCAGCTTAGCCGGGACAGGGGGCGGCTACACCTTC. Filled out from reference TRBV11-3 and TRBJ1-2, the complete variable domain reads EAGVVQSPRYKIIEKKQPVAFWCNPISGHNTLYWYLQNLGQGPELLIRYENEEAVDDSQLPKDRFSAERLKGVDSTLKIQPAELGDSAVYLCASSLAGTGGGYTFGSGTRLTVV.

This sequence joins TRBV18 and TRBJ1-1; 7 positions agree with TRBD1. CDR1 is KGHSH, CDR2 LQKENI, per germline. Germline trimming cut 3 bases from V and 5 bases from J; bases unmatched to any gene: 9. CDR3 length: 15 residues. This CDR3 reads CASSPIDRVGTEAFF. CDR3 bases: TGTGCCAGCTCACCGATTGACAGGGTGGGAACTGAAGCTTTCTTT.

The J gene is TRBJ2-7, the V gene TRBV10-3, with 9 positions matching TRBD2. V lost 4 bases, J lost 3 bases, and 10 bases stayed unmatched. The CDR3 contains 16 residues. The germline gives CDR1 ENHRY, CDR2 SYGVKD. The CDR3 is CAISASSGSSYYEQYF. CDR3 nucleotides: TGTGCCATCAGTGCGAGTAGCGGGAGTTCATACTACGAGCAGTACTTC.

The chain's CDR3 is CAIRGDMYQETQYF. Here the CDR3 DNA reads TGTGCCATCAGGGGGGACATGTACCAAGAGACCCAGTACTTC. This chain connects TRBV10-3 to TRBJ2-5; D is possibly TRBD1 (6 bases). This CDR3 region has 14 residues. CDR1 and CDR2 from the germline V gene are ENHRY and SYGVKD. The V and J ends lost 6 bases and 0 bases respectively, with 11 bases between them.